The 11 T cell receptor beta chains listed next were all sequenced from one sample in a study of regulatory T cells in long-lasting Graves disease (dated by TCRdb to 2020 to 2022). Library construction relied on multiplex PCR. Sequencing instrument: Illumina HiSeq 4000. To build TCR beta libraries, CDR3 regions were amplified by Arm-PCR using iRepertoire HTBI primers. In TCRdb, the public reads were trimmed at Q25 with fastp and aligned with MiXCR, with productive beta chains retained. Rows are combined by CDR3 protein, so each entry shows the most common genes and DNA. For this sample there are 500,000 or so distinct CDR3 sequences; roughly 16% appear just once. In total, the top ten clones hold over 9% of the sample. The time point label, as the study defines it: newly diagnosed GD, antithyroid drugs for less than 3 months. For both TCR sequencing and RNA sequencing, RNA was extracted from PBMCs in TRIzol.

These records were also assigned to another study, of T cells in Graves' hyperthyroidism and ophthalmopathy.

The sequenced sample was peripheral blood mononuclear cells (PBMCs), obtained at new diagnosis, from a patient treated with antithyroid drugs. The receptors stem from a man aged 40-50 years with Graves disease. Donor details come from another sample of the same person, matched by shared clones.

In this sample, this clonotype turned up many times. The chain employs TRBV28 and TRBJ2-6, with D perhaps matching TRBD1 or TRBD2 (5 bases each). Looked up from germline, CDR1 is MDHEN and CDR2 is SYDVKM. This CDR3 has 16 amino acids. V dropped 8 bases and J dropped 3 bases, with 17 bases sitting between them. The CDR3 nucleotides read TGTGCCAGCGGCCTCGCCGGGGCTGGTGGGGCCAACGTCCTGACTTTC. It codes for CASGLAGAGGANVLTF.

This clonotype was recorded many times. CDR3 coding DNA: TGTGCCAGCAGTCTTACGGGGACAGGGGGCCAAGAGACCCAGTACTTC. Translating it yields CASSLTGTGGQETQYF. The chain has TRBV28 and TRBJ2-5, with 11 positions matching TRBD1. This CDR3 region has 16 residues. Looked up from germline, CDR1 is MDHEN and CDR2 is SYDVKM. V trimming: 5 bases; J trimming: 1 base; junction bases outside the gene matches: 6.

This sequence joins TRBV5-1 and TRBJ2-7; possible D gene TRBD2, 6 bases. This CDR3 spans 16 amino acids. Germline loops: CDR1 SGHRS, CDR2 YFSETQ. Trimming pared 4 bases from V and 3 bases from J, leaving 20 bases between. CDR3 bases: TGCGCCAGCAGCCCCGGGCCCCGTGGAGGGAACTACGAGCAGTACTTC. This sequence encodes CASSPGPRGGNYEQYF.

This clonotype was recorded many times. The chain joins TRBV6-5 to TRBJ2-5; tentative D call: TRBD2 (5 bases). This CDR3 contains 14 residues. V was pared by 2 bases and J by 3 bases, with 10 bases between. Germline values: CDR1 MNHEY, CDR2 SVGAGI. The CDR3 protein is CASSYDSLEETQYF. Written as DNA, the CDR3 is TGTGCCAGCAGTTACGATTCACTAGAAGAGACCCAGTACTTC.

This clonotype was counted many times. The chain recombines TRBV28 with TRBJ2-7; 7 nucleotides match TRBD1. Germline lookup yields CDR1 MDHEN and CDR2 SYDVKM. The junction had 14 bases not matched to a gene; V was cut back by 3 bases and J by 0 bases. CDR3 length: 18 residues. CDR3 nucleotide sequence: TGTGCCAGCAGTTTTTCTACCCCCCCCCGACAGGGCTCCTACGAGCAGTACTTC. This encodes CASSFSTPPRQGSYEQYF.

This sequence joins TRBV24-1 and TRBJ2-5; 7 positions agree with TRBD1. V lost 9 bases and J lost 5; bases outside the gene matches: 5. The CDR3 covers 12 residues. CDR1 is KGHDR, CDR2 SFDVKD, per germline. The CDR3 here is CATGDSTETQYF. CDR3 DNA sequence: TGTGCCACCGGGGACAGTACGGAGACCCAGTACTTC.

This clonotype has at least ten counts. The chain has TRBV5-1 and TRBJ2-2; D ambiguous. V gave up 0 bases and J gave up 1 base, with 10 bases separating them. The V gene's germline CDR1 is SGHRS and CDR2 YFSETQ. The CDR3 is 16 residues long. The CDR3 is CASSLEEQMNTGELFF. CDR3 nucleotide sequence: TGCGCCAGCAGCTTGGAAGAACAGATGAACACCGGGGAGCTGTTTTTT. The full variable domain, its missing parts supplied by reference TRBV5-1 and TRBJ2-2, is KAGVTQTPRYLIKTRGQQVTLSCSPISGHRSVSWYQQTPGQGLQFLFEYFSETQRNKGNFPGRFSGRQFSNSRSEMNVSTLELGDSALYLCASSLEEQMNTGELFFGEGSRLTVL.

For this clonotype: A much larger clonotype is one base distant, so this may be a read error. A read error is likely, as this CDR3 ends without the conserved phenylalanine or tryptophan. The gene calls are TRBV3-1 and TRBJ2-5; 10 bases fit TRBD1. There are 16 residues in the CDR3. Germline-derived CDR1 and CDR2 are LGHDT and YNNKEL (reference sequence). Trimming cost V 4 bases and J 5 bases; bases outside gene matches: 10. CDR3 nucleotides: TGTGCCAGCAGCCTGTCCGGGACAGGGGTTATCGAGACCCAGTACCTC. The encoded protein is CASSLSGTGVIETQYL.

The sample holds many counts of this clonotype. The chain combines TRBV6-1 with TRBJ2-3; the match to TRBD1 covers 8 bases. Germline V gives CDR1 MNHNS, CDR2 SASEGT. V trimming: 5 bases; J trimming: 4 bases; junction bases outside the gene matches: 11. CDR3 length: 16 amino acids. The CDR3 DNA sequence: TGTGCCAGCAGTAAGATCCGGGACAGGATAGCAGATACGCAGTATTTT. Translated, it gives CASSKIRDRIADTQYF.

In this sample, this clonotype turned up a few times. V usage is TRBV20-1 and J usage is TRBJ2-7; 7 bases are shared with TRBD2. The CDR3 totals 13 residues. Germline values: CDR1 DFQATT, CDR2 SNEGSKA (reference sequence). The V segment lost 2 bases and the J segment 5 bases; nucleotides outside the gene matches: 6. The CDR3 DNA is TGCAGTGCTAGATACGGGACTATAAACGAGCAGTACTTC. This translates into CSARYGTINEQYF.

This clonotype was seen at least ten times. V and J are TRBV27 and TRBJ2-3, with 8 positions matching TRBD1. CDR1 MNHEY and CDR2 SMNVEV come from the germline V gene (reference sequence). The CDR3 loop spans 18 amino acids. Trimming removed 3 bases from V and 0 bases from J; junction bases left unmatched: 11. The CDR3 DNA follows: TGTGCCAGCAGTTTGTTCGCCTCCGGGACAGGAAGCACAGATACGCAGTATTTT. The encoded protein is CASSLFASGTGSTDTQYF.